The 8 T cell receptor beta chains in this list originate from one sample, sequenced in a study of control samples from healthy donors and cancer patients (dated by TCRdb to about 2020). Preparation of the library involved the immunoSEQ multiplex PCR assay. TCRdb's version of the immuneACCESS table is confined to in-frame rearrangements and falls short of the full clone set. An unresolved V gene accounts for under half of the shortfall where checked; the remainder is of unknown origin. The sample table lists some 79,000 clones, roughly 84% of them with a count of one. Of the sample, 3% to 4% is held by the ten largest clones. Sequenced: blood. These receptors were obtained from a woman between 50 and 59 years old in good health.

The CDR3 region is CASSEYSAGPQHF. The CDR3 bases are TGTGCCAGCAGTGAATACAGTGCTGGGCCCCAGCATTTT. The rearrangement links TRBV6-1 to TRBJ1-5, with D unclear. Between the trimmed V and J ends, which lost 2 bases and 9 bases, there was a span of 11 bases. CDR1 and CDR2 (germline): MNHNS, SASEGT. The length of the CDR3 is 13 residues.

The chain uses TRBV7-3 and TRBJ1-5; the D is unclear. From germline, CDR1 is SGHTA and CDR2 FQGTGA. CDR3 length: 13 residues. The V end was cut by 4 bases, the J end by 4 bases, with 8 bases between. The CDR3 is CASSSHPNQPQHF. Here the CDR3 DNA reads TGTGCCAGCAGCTCTCATCCGAATCAGCCCCAGCATTTT.

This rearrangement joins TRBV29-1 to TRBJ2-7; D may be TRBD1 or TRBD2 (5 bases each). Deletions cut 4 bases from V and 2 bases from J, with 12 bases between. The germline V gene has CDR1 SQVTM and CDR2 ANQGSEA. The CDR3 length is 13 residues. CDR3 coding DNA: TGCAGCGTTGTCGGGACGGGAACCTACGAGCAGTACTTC. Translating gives CSVVGTGTYEQYF.

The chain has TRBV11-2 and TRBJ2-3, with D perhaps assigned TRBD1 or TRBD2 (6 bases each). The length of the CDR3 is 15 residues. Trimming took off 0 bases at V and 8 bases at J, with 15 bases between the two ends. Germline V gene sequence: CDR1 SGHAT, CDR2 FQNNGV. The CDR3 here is CASSLEEGGVVTQYF. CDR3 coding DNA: TGTGCCAGCAGCTTAGAGGAGGGGGGAGTGGTTACGCAGTATTTT.

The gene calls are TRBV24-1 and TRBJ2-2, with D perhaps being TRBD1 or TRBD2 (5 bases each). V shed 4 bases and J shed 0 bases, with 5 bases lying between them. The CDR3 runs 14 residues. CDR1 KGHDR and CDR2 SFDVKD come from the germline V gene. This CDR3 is CATSEGPNTGELFF. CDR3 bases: TGTGCCACCAGTGAGGGACCGAACACCGGGGAGCTGTTTTTT.

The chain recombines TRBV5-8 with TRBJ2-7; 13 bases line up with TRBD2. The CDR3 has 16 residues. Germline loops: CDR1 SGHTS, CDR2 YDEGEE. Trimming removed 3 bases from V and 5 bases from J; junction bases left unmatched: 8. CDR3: CASSSRLAGGIHEQYF. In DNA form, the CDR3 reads TGTGCCAGCAGCTCCCGACTAGCGGGAGGAATCCACGAGCAGTACTTC.

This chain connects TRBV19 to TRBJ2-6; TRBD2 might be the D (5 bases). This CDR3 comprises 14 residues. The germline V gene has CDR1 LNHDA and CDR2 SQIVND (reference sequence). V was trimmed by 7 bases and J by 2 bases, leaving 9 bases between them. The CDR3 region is CASNGDPGANVLTF. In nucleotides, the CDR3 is TGTGCCAGTAACGGGGATCCTGGGGCCAACGTCCTGACTTTC.

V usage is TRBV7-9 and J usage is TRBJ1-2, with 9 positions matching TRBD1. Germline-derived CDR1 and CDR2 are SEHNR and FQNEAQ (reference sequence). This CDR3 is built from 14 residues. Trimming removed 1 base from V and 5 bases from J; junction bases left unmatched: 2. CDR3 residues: CASSLGGQGYGYTF. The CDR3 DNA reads TGTGCCAGCAGCTTAGGGGGACAGGGTTATGGCTACACCTTC.